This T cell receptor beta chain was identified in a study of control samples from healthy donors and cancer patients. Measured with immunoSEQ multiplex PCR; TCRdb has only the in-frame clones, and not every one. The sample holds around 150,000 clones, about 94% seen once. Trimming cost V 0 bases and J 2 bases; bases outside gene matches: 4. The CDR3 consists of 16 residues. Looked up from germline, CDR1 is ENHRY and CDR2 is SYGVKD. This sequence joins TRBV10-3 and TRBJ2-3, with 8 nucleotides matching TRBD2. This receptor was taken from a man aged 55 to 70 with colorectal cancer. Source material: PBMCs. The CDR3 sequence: CAISESAGGHTDTQYF. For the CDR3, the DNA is TGTGCCATCAGTGAGTCGGCGGGGGGCCACACAGATACGCAGTATTTT.